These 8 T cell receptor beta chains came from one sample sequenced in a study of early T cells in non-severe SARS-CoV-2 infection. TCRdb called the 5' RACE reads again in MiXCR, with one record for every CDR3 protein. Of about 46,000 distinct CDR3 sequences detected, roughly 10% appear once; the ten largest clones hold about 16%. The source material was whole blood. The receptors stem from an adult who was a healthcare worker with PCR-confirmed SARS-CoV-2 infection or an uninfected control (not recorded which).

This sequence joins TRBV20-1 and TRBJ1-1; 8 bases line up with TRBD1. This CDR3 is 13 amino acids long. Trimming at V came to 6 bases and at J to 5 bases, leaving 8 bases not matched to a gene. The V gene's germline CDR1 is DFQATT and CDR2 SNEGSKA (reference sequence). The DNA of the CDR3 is TGCAGTGCCCCCGGGACAGGTCGAACTGAAGCTTTCTTT. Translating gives CSAPGTGRTEAFF.

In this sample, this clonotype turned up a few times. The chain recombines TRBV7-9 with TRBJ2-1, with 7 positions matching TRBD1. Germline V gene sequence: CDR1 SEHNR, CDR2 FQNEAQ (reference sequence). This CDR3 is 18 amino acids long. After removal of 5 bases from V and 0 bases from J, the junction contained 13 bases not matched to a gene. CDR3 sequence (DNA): TGTGCCAGCAGCGGGAAATGGGGGACAGCCGTCTCCTACAATGAGCAGTTCTTC. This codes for CASSGKWGTAVSYNEQFF.

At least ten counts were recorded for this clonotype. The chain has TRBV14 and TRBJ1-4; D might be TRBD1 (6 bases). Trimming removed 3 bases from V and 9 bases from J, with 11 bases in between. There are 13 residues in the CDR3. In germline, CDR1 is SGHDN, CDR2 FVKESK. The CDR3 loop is CASSQEDSQKLFF. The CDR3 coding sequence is TGTGCCAGCAGCCAGGAGGACAGCCAAAAACTGTTTTTT.

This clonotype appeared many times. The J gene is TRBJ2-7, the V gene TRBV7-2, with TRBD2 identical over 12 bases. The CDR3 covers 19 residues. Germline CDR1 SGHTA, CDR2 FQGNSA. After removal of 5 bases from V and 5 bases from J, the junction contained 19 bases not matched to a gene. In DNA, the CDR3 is TGTGCCAGCAGCCGGGGGGGACTAGCGGGCGGATCTTGGGTGGACGAGCAGTACTTC. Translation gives CASSRGGLAGGSWVDEQYF.

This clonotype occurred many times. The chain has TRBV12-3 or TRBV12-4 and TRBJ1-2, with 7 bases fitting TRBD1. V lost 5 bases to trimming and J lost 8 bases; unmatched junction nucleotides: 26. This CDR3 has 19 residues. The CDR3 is CASSLMMGKDRTDREGYTF. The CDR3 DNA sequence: TGTGCCAGCAGTCTTATGATGGGGAAGGACAGGACTGACAGAGAAGGCTACACCTTC.

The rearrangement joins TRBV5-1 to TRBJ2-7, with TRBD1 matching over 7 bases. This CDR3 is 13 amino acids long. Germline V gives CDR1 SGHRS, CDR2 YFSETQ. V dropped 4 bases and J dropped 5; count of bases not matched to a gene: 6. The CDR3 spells CASSRTTGNEQYF. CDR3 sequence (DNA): TGCGCCAGCAGCCGCACGACAGGGAACGAGCAGTACTTC.

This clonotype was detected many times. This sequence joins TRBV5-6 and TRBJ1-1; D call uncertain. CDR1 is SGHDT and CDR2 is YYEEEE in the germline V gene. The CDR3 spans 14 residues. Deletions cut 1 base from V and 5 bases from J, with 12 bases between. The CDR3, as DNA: TGTGCCAGCAGCTTGTTGATGCGGGGAACTGAAGCTTTCTTT. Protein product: CASSLLMRGTEAFF. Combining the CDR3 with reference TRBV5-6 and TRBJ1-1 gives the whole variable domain DAGVTQSPTHLIKTRGQQVTLRCSPKSGHDTVSWYQQALGQGPQFIFQYYEEEERQRGNFPDRFSGHQFPNYSSELNVNALLLGDSALYLCASSLLMRGTEAFFGQGTRLTVV.

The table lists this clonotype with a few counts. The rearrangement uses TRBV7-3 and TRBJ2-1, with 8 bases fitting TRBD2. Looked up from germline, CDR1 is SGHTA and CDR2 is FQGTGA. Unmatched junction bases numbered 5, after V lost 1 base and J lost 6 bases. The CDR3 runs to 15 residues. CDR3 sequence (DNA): TGTGCCAGCAGCTTAATGGGGCTAGCGGGCAATGAGCAGTTCTTC. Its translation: CASSLMGLAGNEQFF. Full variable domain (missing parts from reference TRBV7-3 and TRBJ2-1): GAGVSQTPSNKVTEKGKYVELRCDPISGHTALYWYRQSLGQGPEFLIYFQGTGAADDSGLPNDRFFAVRPEGSVSTLKIQRTERGDSAVYLCASSLMGLAGNEQFFGPGTRLTVL.